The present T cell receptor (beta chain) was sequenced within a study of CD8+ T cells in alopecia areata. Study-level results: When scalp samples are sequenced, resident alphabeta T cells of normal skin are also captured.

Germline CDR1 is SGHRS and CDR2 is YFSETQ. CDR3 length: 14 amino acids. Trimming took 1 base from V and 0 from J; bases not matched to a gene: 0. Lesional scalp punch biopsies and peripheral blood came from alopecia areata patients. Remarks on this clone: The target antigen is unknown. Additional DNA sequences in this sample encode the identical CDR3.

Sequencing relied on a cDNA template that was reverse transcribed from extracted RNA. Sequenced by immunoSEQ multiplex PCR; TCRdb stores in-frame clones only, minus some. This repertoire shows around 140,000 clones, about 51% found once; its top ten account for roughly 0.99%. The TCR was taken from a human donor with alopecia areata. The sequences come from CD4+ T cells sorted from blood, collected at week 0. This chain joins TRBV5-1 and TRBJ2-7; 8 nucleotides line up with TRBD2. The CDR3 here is CASSLTSGSYEQYF. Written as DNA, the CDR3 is TGCGCCAGCAGCTTGACTAGCGGCTCCTACGAGCAGTACTTC.